These 19 T cell receptor beta chains originate from one sample sequenced in a study of quantifying T cell responses using KT2 cells. On the study more broadly: TCR alpha and beta constant-region primers primed reverse transcription of RNA.

The cDNA 3' end received a ligated oligonucleotide with a UMI. The first PCR ran roughly 4 cycles with an equimolar RC1.1 and RC1.2 beta primer mix. MiXCR, applied by TCRdb to the UMI-ligation and nested PCR reads, yields one record per CDR3 protein. The sample includes around 35,000 distinct CDR3 sequences, 10% of them seen just once. The sequenced sample consisted of PBMCs spiked with cells of the T cell clone KT2. The receptors come from a human donor.

Many counts were recorded for this clonotype. The chain combines TRBV11-1 with TRBJ2-3; D is ambiguous. Looked up from germline, CDR1 is SGHAT and CDR2 is FQDESV (reference sequence). The CDR3 sequence is 14 residues long. Trimming left V 0 bases short and J 4 bases short, with 8 bases between. CDR3 in amino acids: CASSLADGADTQYF. CDR3 bases: TGTGCCAGCAGCTTAGCCGACGGCGCAGATACGCAGTATTTT.

The table lists this clonotype with a few counts. The chain links TRBV3-1 to TRBJ2-3; 8 bases agree with TRBD1. Germline-derived CDR1 and CDR2 are LGHDT and YNNKEL (reference sequence). CDR3 size: 13 residues. The V and J ends lost 8 bases and 8 bases, in that order; junction bases with no gene match: 9. In DNA form, the CDR3 reads TGTGCCAGCGGGACAGGTGATTGGGGTACGCAGTATTTT. Amino acids: CASGTGDWGTQYF.

This clonotype was counted ten times or more. V and J are TRBV3-1 and TRBJ2-5; D call uncertain. Looked up from germline, CDR1 is LGHDT and CDR2 is YNNKEL (reference sequence). V was trimmed by 0 bases and J by 6 bases, leaving 8 bases between them. The CDR3 covers 13 residues. The CDR3 bases are TGTGCCAGCAGCCAAGACATTATACAGACCCAGTACTTC. Translating it yields CASSQDIIQTQYF.

This clonotype appeared a few times. This chain uses TRBV6-5 with TRBJ2-5, with TRBD2 matching over 11 bases. The CDR3 consists of 16 residues. The germline V gene encodes CDR1 MNHEY and CDR2 SVGAGI. J was trimmed by 7 bases and V by 4 bases; bases with no gene match: 11. CDR3 in amino acids: CASSSTTSGSVGTQYF. The CDR3, as DNA: TGTGCCAGCAGTTCCACTACTAGCGGGAGTGTCGGGACCCAGTACTTC.

CDR3 bases: TGTGCCAGCAGCTTAGCGGGGGGACAGCCCTATGGCTACACCTTC. The encoded protein is CASSLAGGQPYGYTF. V is TRBV7-8 and J is TRBJ1-2; TRBD1 aligns across 7 bases. The germline V gene encodes CDR1 SGHVS and CDR2 FQNEAQ. CDR3 length: 15 residues. Trimming at V came to 0 bases and at J to 4 bases, leaving 5 bases not matched to a gene.

This clonotype was seen repeatedly, ten times or more. The chain links TRBV12-3 or TRBV12-4 to TRBJ2-7; D not certain. V was cut by 3 bases and J by 1 base, with 13 bases left in between. The CDR3 covers 15 residues. CDR3 protein: CASSFGPALSYEQYF. CDR3 coding DNA: TGTGCCAGCAGTTTCGGCCCAGCCCTTTCCTACGAGCAGTACTTC.

About this clonotype: A clone one base away is much larger, so this may be a read error. The chain links TRBV5-1 to TRBJ2-5; weak D call: TRBD1 (6 bases). Looked up from germline, CDR1 is SGHRS and CDR2 is YFSETQ. The CDR3 is made up of 16 amino acids. CDR3: CTSTTGAGEGQETQYF. As DNA, the CDR3 is TGCACCAGCACCACCGGGGCAGGGGAAGGCCAAGAGACCCAGTACTTC.

The rearrangement links TRBV15 to TRBJ1-2; TRBD1 might be the D (5 bases). CDR3 length: 19 residues. Germline V lookup: CDR1 LNHNV, CDR2 YYDKDF (reference sequence). V shed 0 bases and J shed 8 bases, with 28 bases lying between them. CDR3 nucleotides: TGTGCCACCAGCAGAGATCGTTTGTCCCCTGGGACTAATACGAGAGGCTACACCTTC. It specifies CATSRDRLSPGTNTRGYTF.

This chain uses TRBV25-1 with TRBJ2-5; TRBD1 matches 10 bases. Germline lookup yields CDR1 MGHDK and CDR2 SYGVNS. The J segment lost 5 bases and the V segment lost 3 bases, leaving 9 bases of the junction unmatched. CDR3 length: 16 residues. The CDR3 protein is CASSDPGTGVRETQYF. The CDR3 DNA reads as TGTGCCAGCAGTGATCCCGGGACAGGGGTTAGGGAGACCCAGTACTTC.

CDR3 loop: CASSSGAGRTTDTQYF. In DNA form, the CDR3 reads TGTGCCAGCAGTTCTGGTGCGGGGCGCACCACAGATACGCAGTATTTT. The chain couples TRBV12-3 or TRBV12-4 to TRBJ2-3; D might be TRBD2 (6 bases). V was shortened by 4 bases and J by 2 bases, with 16 bases between the two germline ends. The CDR3 extends over 16 amino acids.

The chain recombines TRBV11-2 with TRBJ2-3; perhaps TRBD2 as D (6 bases). The CDR3 runs to 15 residues. V was trimmed by 5 bases and J by 1 base, leaving 13 bases between them. Looked up from germline, CDR1 is SGHAT and CDR2 is FQNNGV. CDR3 residues: CASSHRRGRTDTQYF. The CDR3 region has the DNA TGTGCCAGCAGCCATCGGCGGGGCCGCACAGATACGCAGTATTTT. The whole variable domain, filled in from reference TRBV11-2 and TRBJ2-3, reads EAGVAQSPRYKIIEKRQSVAFWCNPISGHATLYWYQQILGQGPKLLIQFQNNGVVDDSQLPKDRFSAERLKGVDSTLKIQPAKLEDSAVYLCASSHRRGRTDTQYFGPGTRLTVL.

The genes are TRBV3-1 and TRBJ2-1; D is unresolved. CDR3 size: 13 residues. V lost 2 bases and J lost 12, with 14 bases in between. Germline values: CDR1 LGHDT, CDR2 YNNKEL (reference sequence). Here the CDR3 DNA reads TGTGCCAGCAGCCAATTAGTAAGGGCATCGCAGTTCTTC. Protein product: CASSQLVRASQFF.

This clonotype was counted between two and nine times. V usage is TRBV2 and J usage is TRBJ1-6, with D possibly TRBD1 on 5 matching bases. The CDR3 is 12 amino acids. CDR1 and CDR2 from the germline V gene are SNHLY and FYNNEI. V was trimmed by 8 bases and J by 9 bases, leaving 11 bases between them. CDR3 sequence: CASEGVRSPLHF. CDR3 sequence (DNA): TGTGCCAGCGAAGGGGTCCGTTCACCCCTCCACTTT.

This clonotype was counted many times. The chain uses TRBV6-2 or TRBV6-3 and TRBJ2-1; 14 bases agree with TRBD2. CDR1 is MNHEY, CDR2 SVGEGT, per germline. CDR3 length: 16 residues. Losses at the gene ends were 6 bases for V and 6 bases for J; bases not matched to a gene: 7. CDR3 sequence (DNA): TGTGCCAGCAGACTATTTGGGACTAGCGGGAGCAATGAGCAGTTCTTC. It yields the protein CASRLFGTSGSNEQFF.

In its sample, this clonotype was seen many times. The chain joins TRBV18 to TRBJ2-3; 10 bases match TRBD2. From germline, CDR1 is KGHSH and CDR2 LQKENI. The junction had 5 bases not matched to a gene; V was cut back by 0 bases and J by 2 bases. The CDR3 contains 17 residues. The CDR3 is CASSPPSLAGATDTQYF. In nucleotides, the CDR3 is TGTGCCAGCTCACCACCGAGCCTAGCGGGGGCCACAGATACGCAGTATTTT. Complete variable domain (other parts from reference TRBV18 and TRBJ2-3): NAGVMQNPRHLVRRRGQEARLRCSPMKGHSHVYWYRQLPEEGLKFMVYLQKENIIDESGMPKERFSAEFPKEGPSILRIQQVVRGDSAAYFCASSPPSLAGATDTQYFGPGTRLTVL.

This clonotype ranks as medium-sized. The chain employs TRBV6-5 and TRBJ2-4, with D possibly TRBD2 on 5 matching bases. The CDR3 has 14 residues. Germline V gene lookup returns CDR1 MNHEY and CDR2 SVGAGI. Trimming took 5 bases from V and 9 from J, leaving 17 bases between them. This chain's CDR3 is CASSPGLPYSIQYF. The CDR3 coding sequence is TGTGCCAGCAGTCCGGGGTTGCCGTACTCCATTCAGTACTTC.

The J gene is TRBJ2-1, the V gene TRBV6-6; TRBD1 might be the D (5 bases). V was trimmed by 5 bases and J by 3 bases, leaving 8 bases between them. The CDR3 runs to 13 residues. Germline assignment: CDR1 MNHNY and CDR2 SVGAGI (reference sequence). CDR3 sequence: CASSATDYNEQFF. Here the CDR3 DNA reads TGTGCCAGCAGTGCGACAGACTACAATGAGCAGTTCTTC.

This clonotype showed up just a few times. The chain couples TRBV3-1 to TRBJ2-7; 7 bases match TRBD2. The CDR3 has 15 amino acids. V trimming: 0 bases; J trimming: 0 bases; junction bases outside the gene matches: 2. Germline CDR1 reads LGHDT; CDR2 reads YNNKEL (reference sequence). This chain's CDR3 is CASSQERGSSYEQYF. Here the CDR3 DNA reads TGTGCCAGCAGCCAAGAGCGGGGGAGCTCCTACGAGCAGTACTTC.

This clonotype was observed a few times. This sequence joins TRBV18 and TRBJ2-1, with D possibly matching TRBD2 (6 bases). The CDR3 contains 16 residues. Trimming removed 3 bases at V and 4 bases at J, with 16 bases between. CDR1 is KGHSH, CDR2 LQKENI, per germline. This CDR3 reads CASSPGSSGQYNEQFF. The CDR3 DNA sequence: TGTGCCAGCTCACCTGGAAGCAGCGGGCAGTACAATGAGCAGTTCTTC. The full variable domain, rest sourced from reference TRBV18 and TRBJ2-1, is NAGVMQNPRHLVRRRGQEARLRCSPMKGHSHVYWYRQLPEEGLKFMVYLQKENIIDESGMPKERFSAEFPKEGPSILRIQQVVRGDSAAYFCASSPGSSGQYNEQFFGPGTRLTVL.